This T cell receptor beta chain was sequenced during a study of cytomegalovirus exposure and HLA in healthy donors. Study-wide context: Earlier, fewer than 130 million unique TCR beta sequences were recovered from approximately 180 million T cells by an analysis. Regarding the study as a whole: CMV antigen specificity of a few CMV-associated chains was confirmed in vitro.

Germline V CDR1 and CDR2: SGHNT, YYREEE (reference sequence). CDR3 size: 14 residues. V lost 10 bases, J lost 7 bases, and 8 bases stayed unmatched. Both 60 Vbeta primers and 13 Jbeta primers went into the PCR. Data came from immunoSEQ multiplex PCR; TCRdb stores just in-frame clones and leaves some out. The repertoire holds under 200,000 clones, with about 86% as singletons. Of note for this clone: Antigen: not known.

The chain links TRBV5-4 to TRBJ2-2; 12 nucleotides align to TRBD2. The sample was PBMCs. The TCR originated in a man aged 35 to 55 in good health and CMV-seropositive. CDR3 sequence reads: CAGWTSGKVGELFF. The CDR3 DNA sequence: TGTGCCGGATGGACTAGCGGGAAAGTCGGGGAGCTGTTTTTT.